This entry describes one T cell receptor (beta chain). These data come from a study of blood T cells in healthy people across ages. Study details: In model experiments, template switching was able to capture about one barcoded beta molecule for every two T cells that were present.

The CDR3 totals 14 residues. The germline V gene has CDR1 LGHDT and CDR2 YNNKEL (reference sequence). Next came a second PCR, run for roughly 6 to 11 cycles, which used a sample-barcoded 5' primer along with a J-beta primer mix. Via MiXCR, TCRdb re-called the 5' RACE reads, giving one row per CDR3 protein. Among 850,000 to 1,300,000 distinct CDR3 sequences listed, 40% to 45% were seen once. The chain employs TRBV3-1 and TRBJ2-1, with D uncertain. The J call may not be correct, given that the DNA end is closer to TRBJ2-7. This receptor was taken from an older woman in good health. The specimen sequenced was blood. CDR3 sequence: CASSQVERYNEQYF. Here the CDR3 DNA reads TGTGCCAGCAGCCAAGTTGAGCGTTACAATGAGCAGTACTTC.